The 23 T cell receptor beta chains given below trace back to one sample, sequenced in a study of radiation and T cells in renal cell carcinoma. Libraries were prepared by immunoSEQ multiplex PCR; TCRdb keeps only in-frame clonotypes and omits some of them. The profile shows 130,000 to 150,000 clones, over 75% of them singletons. Described time point: baseline pretreatment blood. Treatment described: 15 Gy SBRT to primary tumor, nephrectomy 4 weeks later. Sample: blood, taken from a patient whose treatment included radiotherapy and nephrectomy. These receptors came from a woman in her 50s with renal cell carcinoma.

The V and J genes are TRBV5-1 and TRBJ2-7, with TRBD2 identical over 8 bases. In germline, CDR1 is SGHRS, CDR2 YFSETQ. V dropped 4 bases and J dropped 3; count of bases not matched to a gene: 9. CDR3 length equals 15 residues. The DNA of the CDR3 is TGCGCCAGCAGCCCCGGCAGCGGGGGTGGCTACGAGCAGTACTTC. Protein sequence: CASSPGSGGGYEQYF.

The chain combines TRBV12-5 with TRBJ2-6; 9 positions match TRBD1. The V and J ends lost 5 bases and 3 bases, in that order; junction bases with no gene match: 11. The germline CDR1 and CDR2 sequences are LGHNT and FRNRAP. The CDR3 is made up of 18 amino acids. CDR3 nucleotides: TGTGCTAGTGGTCCCTACGGGACAGGGATGCGTGGGGCCAACGTCCTGACTTTC. It translates to CASGPYGTGMRGANVLTF. The whole variable domain, filled in from reference TRBV12-5 and TRBJ2-6, reads DARVTQTPRHKVTEMGQEVTMRCQPILGHNTVFWYRQTMMQGLELLAYFRNRAPLDDSGMPKDRFSAEMPDATLATLKIQPSEPRDSAVYFCASGPYGTGMRGANVLTFGAGSRLTVL.

The V gene is TRBV5-6, the J gene TRBJ1-2, with a possible D match to TRBD1 (6 bases). The V end lost 0 bases, the J end lost 1 base, and 10 bases lay between the germline ends. The V gene's germline CDR1 is SGHDT and CDR2 YYEEEE. This CDR3 has 15 amino acids. CDR3 sequence reads: CASSLVGQINYGYTF. CDR3 DNA sequence: TGTGCCAGCAGCTTGGTAGGACAGATTAACTATGGCTACACCTTC.

The rearrangement uses TRBV11-2 and TRBJ2-2; D is undetermined. Trimming took 5 bases from V and 0 from J, leaving 4 bases between them. The CDR3 has 13 amino acids. Germline V gene lookup returns CDR1 SGHAT and CDR2 FQNNGV. CDR3 in DNA: TGTGCCAGCAGCAGAGCGAACACCGGGGAGCTGTTTTTT. It specifies CASSRANTGELFF.

With regard to this clone: Compared with germline, one end of the junction differs, possibly owing to a read error. DNA of the CDR3: TGTGCCAGCAGCCCAGAAGACAGGGCAGCTTACAGTGAGCAGTTCTTC. It translates to CASSPEDRAAYSEQFF. The V call is TRBV7-8, the J call TRBJ2-1, with 7 bases matching TRBD1. Per germline, CDR1 SGHVS and CDR2 FQNEAQ. This CDR3 region has 16 residues.

In DNA form, the CDR3 reads TGTGCCAGCAGTGAAAAAGCTACGTCCTACAATGAGCAGTTCTTC. Protein: CASSEKATSYNEQFF. J is TRBJ2-1 and V is TRBV25-1; D is uncertain. CDR3 length: 15 amino acids. Germline CDR1 and CDR2: MGHDK and SYGVNS. Trimming left V 2 bases short and J 1 base short, with 9 bases between.

The J gene is TRBJ2-7, the V gene TRBV18, with D uncertain. The V gene lost 2 bases and the J gene lost 4 bases, with 9 bases spanning the gap. The CDR3 totals 13 residues. Germline V gene sequence: CDR1 KGHSH, CDR2 LQKENI. This chain's CDR3 is CASSPGKDYEQYF. CDR3 DNA sequence: TGTGCCAGCTCACCAGGGAAGGATTACGAGCAGTACTTC.

The gene calls are TRBV19 and TRBJ1-5, with TRBD1 matching 7 bases. J was trimmed by 11 bases and V by 3 bases; bases with no gene match: 1. The CDR3 is 11 residues long. Germline V gives CDR1 LNHDA, CDR2 SQIVND (reference sequence). Here the CDR3 reads CASSIDRAQHF. The CDR3 bases are TGTGCCAGTAGTATTGACAGGGCCCAGCATTTT. The complete variable domain, with remaining parts taken from reference TRBV19 and TRBJ1-5, reads DGGITQSPKYLFRKEGQNVTLSCEQNLNHDAMYWYRQDPGQGLRLIYYSQIVNDFQKGDIAEGYSVSREKKESFPLTVTSAQKNPTAFYLCASSIDRAQHFGDGTRLSIL.

V usage is TRBV10-3 and J usage is TRBJ1-1; 9 nucleotides line up with TRBD1. CDR3 length equals 15 residues. V trimming: 1 base; J trimming: 0 bases; junction bases outside the gene matches: 0. Germline CDR1 and CDR2: ENHRY and SYGVKD. CDR3 loop: CAISEYRGLNTEAFF. The CDR3 DNA sequence: TGTGCCATCAGTGAGTACAGGGGGCTGAACACTGAAGCTTTCTTT.

The CDR3 nucleotides are TGCAGCGTTGAGGCCCATGAAGCTTTCTTT. It codes for CSVEAHEAFF. The V and J genes are TRBV29-1 and TRBJ1-1; the D is unclear. This CDR3 region has 10 residues. The ends were cut back, 3 bases at V and 7 bases at J, with 6 bases in the middle. The germline gives CDR1 SQVTM, CDR2 ANQGSEA.

CDR3 residues: CASSLFDRRNSPLHF. The CDR3 nucleotides are TGTGCCAGCAGCTTGTTCGACAGGAGAAATTCACCCCTCCACTTT. V and J are TRBV5-6 and TRBJ1-6; D may be TRBD1 (6 bases). V dropped 1 base and J dropped 7 bases, with 12 bases sitting between them. The CDR3 consists of 15 residues. The germline gives CDR1 SGHDT, CDR2 YYEEEE.

The chain uses TRBV5-6 and TRBJ1-2, with D unclear. The CDR3 runs 13 residues. Trimming pared 3 bases from V and 5 bases from J, leaving 11 bases between. CDR1 SGHDT and CDR2 YYEEEE come from the germline V gene. The CDR3 loop reads CASSSVGGYGYTF. CDR3 DNA sequence: TGTGCCAGCAGCTCGGTCGGTGGGTATGGCTACACCTTC.

The gene calls are TRBV5-1 and TRBJ2-2, with TRBD2 matching 11 bases. This CDR3 region has 15 residues. Per the germline V gene, CDR1 is SGHRS and CDR2 is YFSETQ. J lost 5 bases, V lost 4 bases, and 4 bases had no gene match. CDR3 DNA sequence: TGCGCCAGCAGCCGCTGGACTAGCGGGACCGGGGAGCTGTTTTTT. Its protein is CASSRWTSGTGELFF. Full variable domain (remainder filled in from reference TRBV5-1 and TRBJ2-2): KAGVTQTPRYLIKTRGQQVTLSCSPISGHRSVSWYQQTPGQGLQFLFEYFSETQRNKGNFPGRFSGRQFSNSRSEMNVSTLELGDSALYLCASSRWTSGTGELFFGEGSRLTVL.

This clone was seen a single time. This chain joins TRBV5-6 and TRBJ1-2; D may be TRBD1 (5 bases). Trimming took off 3 bases at V and 5 bases at J, with 20 bases between the two ends. From germline, CDR1 is SGHDT and CDR2 YYEEEE. This CDR3 is 16 amino acids long. In nucleotides, the CDR3 is TGTGCCAGCAGCTCGTTTCCAGGGACCAGAGGATATGGCTACACCTTC. This encodes CASSSFPGTRGYGYTF.

V is TRBV7-9 and J is TRBJ2-5; TRBD2 is a possible D gene (5 bases). This CDR3 is built from 15 residues. Germline CDR1 and CDR2: SEHNR and FQNEAQ (reference sequence). With 1 base removed from V and 2 bases from J, the gap between germline ends came to 11 bases. CDR3 sequence: CASSLDAGLQETQYF. CDR3 coding DNA: TGTGCCAGCAGCTTAGACGCGGGTCTACAAGAGACCCAGTACTTC.

The chain combines TRBV27 with TRBJ2-5; TRBD2 is a possible D gene (5 bases). The V end was cut by 0 bases, the J end by 4 bases, with 9 bases between. This CDR3 region has 14 residues. Germline-derived CDR1 and CDR2 are MNHEY and SMNVEV (reference sequence). CDR3 residues: CASSLSLATETQYF. CDR3 bases: TGTGCCAGCAGTTTATCGCTAGCTACAGAGACCCAGTACTTC.

This sequence joins TRBV5-6 and TRBJ1-4, with unresolved D. Germline CDR1 SGHDT, CDR2 YYEEEE. This CDR3 comprises 16 residues. V lost 0 bases to trimming and J lost 5 bases, with 14 bases between them. The DNA for the CDR3 is TGTGCCAGCAGCTTGGGTATAACCACCTCGAATGAAAAACTGTTTTTT. Amino acid sequence: CASSLGITTSNEKLFF.

The chain links TRBV18 to TRBJ2-2; 8 nucleotides match TRBD1. This CDR3 region has 12 residues. The trim removed 4 bases at V and 11 bases at J, leaving 3 bases unmatched. Germline loops: CDR1 KGHSH, CDR2 LQKENI. The CDR3 loop is CASSLGQGELFF. DNA of the CDR3: TGTGCCAGCTCACTCGGACAGGGTGAGCTGTTTTTT.

The CDR3 is CASRAGTGLLARNEKLFF. The CDR3 nucleotides read TGTGCCAGTAGGGCCGGGACAGGGCTTCTTGCTCGTAATGAAAAACTGTTTTTT. This rearrangement joins TRBV19 to TRBJ1-4; 9 positions agree with TRBD1. Germline lookup yields CDR1 LNHDA and CDR2 SQIVND (reference sequence). This CDR3 has 18 residues. V lost 6 bases to trimming and J lost 4 bases; unmatched junction nucleotides: 15.

For this clone: Sequence at one end of the junction differs from germline and may be a read error. The chain links TRBV7-9 to TRBJ1-1; D is possibly TRBD1 (6 bases). Per germline, CDR1 SEHNR and CDR2 FQNEAQ (reference sequence). CDR3 length equals 14 residues. CDR3 in DNA: TGTGCCAGCAGCTCGCCACGACAGGCAGCTGAATCTTTCTTT. This encodes CASSSPRQAAESFF.

The V call is TRBV7-9, the J call TRBJ1-2, with 7 bases matching TRBD1. CDR1 is SEHNR, CDR2 FQNEAQ, per germline (reference sequence). CDR3 size: 15 residues. Trimming took 1 base from V and 4 from J; bases not matched to a gene: 6. The DNA of the CDR3 is TGTGCCAGCAGCTTAGGGCAGGGGGGCTCCTATGGCTACACCTTC. As protein: CASSLGQGGSYGYTF.

The gene calls are TRBV3-1 (or the pseudogene TRBV3-2) and TRBJ2-7; D is ambiguous. In germline, CDR1 is LGHDT, CDR2 YNNKEL (reference sequence). V was trimmed by 3 bases and J by 6 bases, leaving 0 bases between them. This CDR3 has 9 residues. CDR3 sequence reads: CASSHEQYF. The CDR3 coding sequence is TGTGCCAGCAGCCACGAGCAGTACTTC.

The CDR3 coding sequence is TGTGCCAGCAGAGACTTCGACAGGGGTTCCCCCAAAGATTGGGCCCTCCACTTT. It yields the protein CASRDFDRGSPKDWALHF. The J gene is TRBJ1-6, the V gene TRBV7-9, with 8 bases matching TRBD1. This CDR3 spans 18 amino acids. The V and J ends lost 6 bases and 14 bases, in that order; junction bases with no gene match: 24. Germline CDR1 is SEHNR and CDR2 is FQNEAQ (reference sequence).